Below are 15 T cell receptor beta chains sequenced from a single sample in a study of blood T cells in healthy people across ages. Using a J-beta primer mix together with a sample-barcoded 5' primer, a second PCR was run for roughly 6 to 11 cycles. Via MiXCR, TCRdb re-called the 5' RACE reads, giving one row per CDR3 protein. The sample records over 600,000 distinct CDR3 sequences, 40% to 45% being singletons. Input material: blood. These receptors came from a man aged 80 or over in good health.

This rearrangement joins TRBV11-2 to TRBJ2-2, with 10 bases aligning to TRBD2. Trimming took 1 base from V and 8 from J; bases not matched to a gene: 4. Germline CDR1 and CDR2: SGHAT and FQNNGV. This CDR3 comprises 15 residues. Here the CDR3 DNA reads TGTGCCAGCAGCTTAGGAACTAGCGGGGCAGGGGAGCTGTTTTTT. It is translated as CASSLGTSGAGELFF.

This clonotype came up many times. The rearrangement uses TRBV11-2 and TRBJ2-7; 7 nucleotides align to TRBD2. The V and J ends lost 5 bases and 7 bases, in that order; junction bases with no gene match: 14. Germline lookup yields CDR1 SGHAT and CDR2 FQNNGV. CDR3 length equals 15 residues. The CDR3 loop reads CASSPMAGVSREQYF. CDR3 DNA sequence: TGTGCCAGCAGCCCCATGGCGGGAGTTTCGCGTGAGCAGTACTTC.

Comment on this clonotype: It may be a read error: a sequence one base away is much more abundant. In DNA form, the CDR3 reads TGTGCCAGCAGCCCTAGTGGAGGTGCAGAGACCCAGTTCTTC. Its protein product is CASSPSGGAETQFF. J is TRBJ2-1 and V is TRBV7-2; perhaps TRBD2 as D (5 bases). Germline assignment: CDR1 SGHTA and CDR2 FQGNSA. Between the trimmed V and J ends, which lost 5 bases and 13 bases, there was a span of 21 bases. The CDR3 extends over 14 amino acids.

Concerning this clonotype: At one of its ends the junction is not consistent with the germline gene, which may arise from a read error. The gene calls are TRBV7-2 and TRBJ2-7; TRBD2 matches at 12 bases. This CDR3 region has 16 residues. The V gene's germline CDR1 is SGHTA and CDR2 FQGNSA. The CDR3, as DNA: TGTGCCAGCAGCCTAGCGGGAGGGCCAACCTACAATGAGCAGTACTTC. This encodes CASSLAGGPTYNEQYF.

The chain couples TRBV18 to TRBJ2-5; 10 bases are shared with TRBD1. Matching the DNA end better, TRBJ2-7 makes the J call doubtful. The germline gives CDR1 KGHSH, CDR2 LQKENI. This CDR3 has 16 amino acids. In nucleotides, the CDR3 is TGTGCCAGCTCACCGCTTCGGACAGGGGGTAGCTACGAGCAGTACTTC. It specifies CASSPLRTGGSYEQYF.

This chain links TRBV9 with TRBJ1-1, with 7 bases that match TRBD1. The germline CDR1 and CDR2 sequences are SGDLS and YYNGEE. Unmatched junction bases numbered 11, after V lost 5 bases and J lost 4 bases. The CDR3 is 15 amino acids. The CDR3 DNA reads as TGTGCCAGCAGAAAAAGACAGGGCGGAGGCACTGAAGCTTTCTTT. Translation gives CASRKRQGGGTEAFF.

The gene calls are TRBV12-3 or TRBV12-4 and TRBJ2-1, with TRBD1 as a possible D gene (5 bases). This CDR3 has 13 residues. V was shortened by 7 bases and J by 8 bases, with 15 bases between the two germline ends. The CDR3 here is CASTSLTRDEQFF. The CDR3 DNA is TGTGCCAGCACCTCCCTAACCAGGGATGAGCAGTTCTTC.

The J gene is TRBJ1-4, the V gene TRBV6-1; possibly TRBD1 for D (5 bases). Looked up from germline, CDR1 is MNHNS and CDR2 is SASEGT. Trimming shortened V by 1 base and J by 5 bases, and 8 bases separated the two germline ends. CDR3 length equals 14 residues. Here the CDR3 DNA reads TGTGCCAGCAGTGAAGGCGGGGGGAATGAAAAACTGTTTTTT. Its translation: CASSEGGGNEKLFF.

Remarks on this clonotype: One junction end disagrees with the germline gene, perhaps due to a read error. V and J are TRBV7-3 and TRBJ2-1, with 10 bases fitting TRBD2. This CDR3 region has 14 residues. Germline V CDR1 and CDR2: SGHTA, FQGTGA. The CDR3 here is CASAGTSVYNGQFF. CDR3 DNA sequence: TGTGCCAGCGCGGGGACTAGCGTTTACAATGGGCAGTTCTTC.

V and J are TRBV9 and TRBJ2-5, with TRBD1 matching 8 bases. The CDR3 totals 15 residues. The germline gives CDR1 SGDLS, CDR2 YYNGEE. V gave up 3 bases and J gave up 5 bases; unmatched junction bases: 9. CDR3 bases: TGTGCCAGCAGCGCCGGACAGGGTGGTACGGAGACCCAGTACTTC. Its translation: CASSAGQGGTETQYF.

The rearrangement joins TRBV7-2 to TRBJ2-5, with TRBD2 as a possible D gene (6 bases). The CDR3 runs to 14 residues. The V and J ends lost 5 bases and 6 bases respectively, with 16 bases between them. Germline V lookup: CDR1 SGHTA, CDR2 FQGNSA. CDR3 sequence: CASSPAWDSKTQYF. DNA for the CDR3: TGTGCCAGCAGCCCAGCGTGGGACTCCAAGACCCAGTACTTC. Using reference TRBV7-2 and TRBJ2-5 for the parts outside the CDR3, the full variable domain is GAGVSQSPSNKVTEKGKDVELRCDPISGHTALYWYRQSLGQGLEFLIYFQGNSAPDKSGLPSDRFSAERTGGSVSTLTIQRTQQEDSAVYLCASSPAWDSKTQYFGPGTRLLVL.

This chain uses TRBV5-1 with TRBJ2-1, with TRBD1 matching over 7 bases. CDR3 length: 16 residues. The V gene's germline CDR1 is SGHRS and CDR2 YFSETQ. Trimming removed 1 base from V and 14 bases from J; junction bases left unmatched: 18. The DNA for the CDR3 is TGCGCCAGCAGCTTGACCCAGGGGGATCGCCTCCTTAGTAAGTTCTTC. This codes for CASSLTQGDRLLSKFF.

The rearrangement links TRBV6-2 or TRBV6-3 to TRBJ2-5, with 9 bases lining up with TRBD2. This CDR3 is built from 17 residues. The ends lost 0 bases at V and 9 bases at J; junction bases unmatched: 14. The germline V gene encodes CDR1 MNHEY and CDR2 SVGEGT. In DNA, the CDR3 is TGTGCCAGCAGTTACTCGATTTCTAGCGGGAATAGGGAGGCCCAGTACTTC. Protein sequence: CASSYSISSGNREAQYF.

This chain's CDR3 is CASSNYGGYQGAGELFF. The CDR3 DNA is TGTGCCAGCAGCAATTACGGGGGATACCAGGGGGCCGGGGAGCTGTTTTTT. V usage is TRBV11-2 and J usage is TRBJ2-2, with TRBD1 as a possible D gene (7 bases). CDR3 length: 17 residues. Trimming left V 5 bases short and J 6 bases short, with 22 bases between. Germline V gene sequence: CDR1 SGHAT, CDR2 FQNNGV.

The chain is built from TRBV7-2 and TRBJ2-7, with no clear D. Gene TRBJ2-5 matches the end of the DNA better, so the J call may be wrong. The CDR3 sequence is 15 residues long. Germline loops: CDR1 SGHTA, CDR2 FQGNSA. This chain's CDR3 is CASSSGPQSGKTQYF. In DNA form, the CDR3 reads TGTGCCAGCAGCTCCGGACCGCAATCGGGCAAGACCCAGTACTTC.